This T cell receptor (beta chain) derives from a study of blood T cell repertoires in COVID-19. Study information: Acute and convalescent COVID-19 specimens originated in the United States, Italy and Spain.

Produced via immunoSEQ multiplex PCR; TCRdb's table is partial and in-frame only. The sample holds tens of thousands of clones; 70% to 90% are singletons and the top ten take 10%. Trimming took off 3 bases at V and 6 bases at J, with 20 bases between the two ends. Germline V CDR1 and CDR2: LGHDT, YNNKEL (reference sequence). The CDR3 loop spans 16 amino acids. The clonotype was recovered from a woman aged 40 to 50 who had recovered from COVID-19. Sequenced input: PBMCs or T cells enriched from blood (not recorded which). The chain links TRBV3-1 (or the pseudogene TRBV3-2) to TRBJ1-2; D perhaps matches TRBD1 (5 bases). CDR3 coding DNA: TGTGCCAGCAGCCATTCCATTTTGGGGGGGAACGATGGCTACACCTTC. It yields the protein CASSHSILGGNDGYTF.